This TCR beta chain was identified in a study of monozygotic twins with inflammatory bowel disease (dated by TCRdb to the late 2010s). Study-level background: A total of some 30 monozygotic twin pairs were included in the full study, comprising nine German pairs (four IBD-concordant, five IBD-discordant) and 19 IBD-discordant Danish pairs. Each individual had, on average, about 151 000 unique TCRalpha sequences and 181 000 unique TCRbeta sequences available for analysis. The search for disease-associated traits relied mainly on comparing IBD patients with their genetically identical healthy co-twins within discordant pairs. On the study overall, not on this receptor specifically: IBD patients had lower TCRbeta repertoire diversity, measured by the inverse Simpson index, than their healthy co-twins. The analysis was unable to tell apart different T cell subtypes. Because patients were on differing immunosuppressive treatments, the repertoires may have picked up extra background noise and inter-individual variability. No difference in repertoire similarity was observed between concordant and discordant twins, possibly owing to limited statistical power. The results gave no support for a single strong signal or clonotype linked to IBD. Fewer clonotypes were shared with other individuals by IBD patients than by healthy twins, most markedly in patients showing signs of disease activity.

Concerning this clonotype: What antigen it recognizes has not been identified.

From each donor, an approximately 2.5 ml peripheral blood sample was collected into PAXgene tubes and kept at -80 degrees C. Without any T cell sorting, total RNA was extracted from whole blood using the PAXgene blood miRNA kit on an automated QIAcube. Peripheral blood from monozygotic twin pairs concordant or discordant for inflammatory bowel disease was subjected to deep TCRalpha and TCRbeta repertoire profiling with unique molecular barcoding. Smoking habits were recorded for all twin pairs, and individuals were classified as current, former or never smokers. Libraries were made using 5' RACE. Each TCR library was prepared from about 3.5 ug of total RNA. For each sample, cDNA was synthesized in eight separate reactions using SMARTScribe reverse transcriptase. During cDNA synthesis, unique molecular identifiers containing a 6-nucleotide sample barcode were introduced by template switching. Two nested PCRs of approximately 16 and 10 cycles amplified the TCRalpha and TCRbeta cDNA, and bead purification followed each PCR. Before amplification, the cDNA was both treated with uracil DNA-glycosylase and purified with the QIAquick PCR purification kit. The second PCR was the step at which Illumina TruSeq-compatible adapters and sample-specific barcodes were added. TapeStation and Qubit were used to check library quality and concentration, and around 5 ng of each library went into the pool. The pooled libraries were sequenced with 2 x 100 bp reads and custom sequencing primers on an Illumina HiSeq2500 single-index Rapid Run. In the original analysis: MiGEC version 1.2.6 was used for UMI-based consensus assembly, which corrected PCR and sequencing errors. MiXCR version 2.1.1 was used for V(D)J alignment, clonotype assembly and CDR3 extraction. To normalise gene usage, clonotype sharing and MAIT/NKT TCR abundance, the top 1000, 10 000 and 20 000 clonotypes in each sample were analysed. After downsampling to 27 000 UMIs, diversity was calculated as the inverse Simpson index using the vegan R package. Statistical testing used paired Mann-Whitney U tests on the discordant twin pairs and applied Benjamini-Hochberg correction for multiple testing. Each CDR3 protein sequence appears as one entry after TCRdb reprocessed the reads, and no DNA is included. TCRdb's processing, not the study's, gives the V and J calls here. This specimen's table enumerates about 380,000 distinct CDR3 sequences. Jointly, the top ten make up 2.6% of the sample.

Source material: blood. The source of this sequence is a human donor with ulcerative colitis or Crohn's disease, or a healthy co-twin of an affected twin (not recorded which).

The CDR3 region reads CASSQPQQETQYF. The chain joins TRBV4-1 to TRBJ2-5. CDR1 and CDR2, per the germline V gene, are MGHRA and YSYEKL. CDR3 length: 13 amino acids, cysteine to phenylalanine. The protein alone is recorded here.